The rows below give T cell receptor beta chains drawn from one sample of a study of cytomegalovirus exposure and HLA in healthy donors. Using immunoSEQ multiplex PCR, the repertoire was profiled, and TCRdb retains in-frame clones only, with some absent. This sample has some 65,000 clones, with more than 75% found just once. Sequenced input: PBMCs. The receptors stem from a girl under 18 in good health and CMV-seropositive. The conserved cysteine and the conserved F or W are not part of the CDR3 here. Each record gives: D gene, V gene, J gene, CDR3 protein. A D gene is named only where the DNA matches it firmly.

TRBD1	TRBV5-4	TRBJ2-2	ASSARDSTGELF
NA	TRBV28	TRBJ2-7	ASSLGAESYEQY
TRBD1	TRBV4-1	TRBJ2-1	ASSHLGGSGQF
TRBD1	TRBV6-4	TRBJ2-5	ASSEHGTGIGRETQY
TRBD1	TRBV7-8	TRBJ2-2	ASSPSRYNPGTVTGELF
TRBD1	TRBV6-5	TRBJ1-2	ASSRDRNNYGYT
NA	TRBV29-1	TRBJ2-7	SVVGLNEQY
TRBD1	TRBV2	TRBJ2-7	ARGQGIYEQY
TRBD2	TRBV6-6	TRBJ2-1	ASSPRLAGGNEQF
NA	TRBV29-1	TRBJ1-1	SVRLMNTEAF
TRBD2	TRBV5-5	TRBJ2-7	ASSLAGGNYEQY
NA	TRBV5-1	TRBJ1-1	ASSLASTGLTEAF
NA	TRBV5-1	TRBJ1-1	ASSLKWLGPVNTEAF
TRBD1	TRBV10-3	TRBJ2-7	AIRGQVYEQY
TRBD1	TRBV10-3	TRBJ2-5	ATRPGQAGEETQY
NA	TRBV4-1	TRBJ1-2	ASSQDTNPYYGYT
NA	TRBV7-9	TRBJ2-7	ASSLALSGQASYEQY
TRBD2	TRBV9	TRBJ2-3	ASSVAGGSPPDTQY
TRBD1	TRBV29-1	TRBJ1-1	SPTGGACTEAF
TRBD2	TRBV7-9	TRBJ2-7	ASREGLEEDGRQY
NA	TRBV2	TRBJ1-3	ARTGLENGIGNTIY
TRBD1	TRBV5-1	TRBJ1-1	ASRPNTGGWTEAF
NA	TRBV5-1	TRBJ2-7	ASSVTGRVYEQY
NA	TRBV4-1	TRBJ2-2	ASSQDPSRANDRTGELF
TRBD1	TRBV6-1	TRBJ2-3	ASRLTGGRTDTQY
TRBD1	TRBV28	TRBJ2-1	ASSPQGDYNEQF
TRBD1	TRBV15	TRBJ1-5	ATSKEGALGNQPQH
TRBD1	TRBV7-9	TRBJ1-2	ASSNTRDSLSNYGYT
TRBD1	TRBV11-2	TRBJ1-2	ASSLGGTGIRGYT
TRBD1	TRBV4-1	TRBJ1-1	ASSTGVTEAF
NA	TRBV5-1	TRBJ2-5	ASSLRGETQY
TRBD2	TRBV11-2	TRBJ2-2	ASSQPAGGMVGELF
NA	TRBV7-9	TRBJ2-5	ASSLVTGETQY
NA	TRBV6-1	TRBJ2-5	AAKTGVNQETQY
NA	TRBV6-5	TRBJ1-3	ASSLNRARSGNTIY
NA	TRBV2	TRBJ1-1	ASIGGRNTEAF
NA	TRBV9	NA	ASSQMGSQGYEQY
NA	TRBV28	TRBJ1-1	ASRTGNLNTEAF
NA	TRBV28	TRBJ1-3	ASAGSNSGNTIY
NA	TRBV6-1	TRBJ2-7	ASSDNRYEQY
NA	TRBV27	TRBJ1-4	ASSGQQLEKLF
NA	TRBV2	TRBJ2-5	ASSGLASWETQY
TRBD1	TRBV7-9	TRBJ2-7	ASSLAGQGKEQY
TRBD1	TRBV28	TRBJ1-5	ASNTGAWGNQPQH
NA	TRBV5-6	TRBJ2-7	ASSEGGWWGGDEQY
NA	TRBV7-2	TRBJ1-2	ASSTPGIYGYT
TRBD2	TRBV30	TRBJ2-7	AWSVSLAGDYEQY
NA	TRBV6-1	TRBJ1-4	ASSVGRSRKLF
NA	TRBV7-9	TRBJ2-7	ASSLDAWRGGEQY
NA	TRBV5-4	TRBJ1-2	ASSKLKQTRTTNYGYT
TRBD1	TRBV4-1	TRBJ1-5	ASSHWTGRYDQPQH
NA	TRBV27	TRBJ2-5	ASSFLEETQY